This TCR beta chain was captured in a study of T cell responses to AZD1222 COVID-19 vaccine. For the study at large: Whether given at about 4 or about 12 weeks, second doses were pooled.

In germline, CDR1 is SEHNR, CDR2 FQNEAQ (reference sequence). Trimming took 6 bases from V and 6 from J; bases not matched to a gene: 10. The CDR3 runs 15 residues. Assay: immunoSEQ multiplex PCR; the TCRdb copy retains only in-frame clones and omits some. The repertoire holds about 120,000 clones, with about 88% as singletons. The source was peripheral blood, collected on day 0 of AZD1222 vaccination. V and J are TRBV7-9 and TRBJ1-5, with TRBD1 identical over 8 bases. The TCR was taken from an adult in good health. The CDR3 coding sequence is TGTGCCAGCAGAGAAACAGGGGGATTAAGTCAGCCCCAGCATTTT. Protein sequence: CASRETGGLSQPQHF. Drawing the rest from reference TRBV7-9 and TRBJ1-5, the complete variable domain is DTGVSQNPRHKITKRGQNVTFRCDPISEHNRLYWYRQTLGQGPEFLTYFQNEAQLEKSRLLSDRFSAERPKGSFSTLEIQRTEQGDSAMYLCASRETGGLSQPQHFGDGTRLSIL.